Described below is a single TCR beta chain sequence and its context. The antigen this receptor binds is unknown. No base quality information exists; no much larger clone differs at one position. TCRbeta CDR3 regions were amplified from genomic DNA using the immunoSEQ Assay, a bias-controlled multiplex PCR. As for the original processing: The number of nucleated cells in each sample was estimated by amplification of reference gene primers within the assay. To quantify the absolute abundance of each unique TCRbeta CDR3 rearrangement, sequence reads were collapsed and filtered. For each sample, productive Simpson clonality was calculated by taking the square root of Simpson's diversity index across productive rearrangements. Sourced from immuneACCESS, this table was stored by TCRdb with only in-frame sequences that have V and J called. A share of the clones is absent; for the studies checked, an unresolved V gene accounts for under half, and the remainder has no known explanation. V, J and clone size are those of that table, while D and trimming were read from the DNA. Across this sample there are about 82,000 clones, with around 82% seen only once. The top ten clonotypes cover roughly 38% of the sample.

V trim: 5 bases; J trim: 2 bases; unmatched bases: 10. The CDR3 has 16 amino acids, counting the end cysteine and phenylalanine. The only DNA kept is the CDR3, 48 bases in frame from the first base. Per the germline V gene (reference sequence), PRHDT is the CDR1 and FYEKMQ is the CDR2. The data were taken from a study of blood T cell repertoires in COVID-19 (TCRdb year 2020). Background for the entire study: Samples from collaborators originated in the United States, Italy and Spain and spanned both the acute and convalescent phases of COVID-19. A de-identified subject ID, COVID-19 status, age in years and sex were almost always included in the sample metadata. Samples were obtained from the ongoing ImmuneRACE study (first 160 participants) and from 1,000 to 1,500 subjects provided by 6 global collaborators. The material from the prospective study consisted of cDNA or gDNA derived from T cells, B-cell-depleted T cells, or PBMCs. The repertoires were made available in a free public database intended to serve as a resource for research on the immune response to SARS-CoV-2. HLA class I and class II types, where available, came from metadata supplied by the sample provider rather than from assay-based typing. The dataset comprised deeply sampled blood TCRbeta repertoires from subjects exposed to, actively infected with, or recovered from COVID-19.

In Seattle, one collaborating source enrolled patients while the infection was active and tracked those patients longitudinally over the course of disease. Whole blood was collected in K2EDTA tubes by collaborating institutions according to the institutions' own protocols. Collaborator samples were shipped for TCRbeta analysis as frozen whole blood, isolated PBMCs, or DNA extracted from either sample type. What the work shows at the level of the full study, not this receptor alone: The amount of clinical and demographic metadata varied by source and participant and was provided uncurated.

This TCR derives from a man aged 55 to 69 with COVID-19, enrolled during active disease. The sequenced material came from peripheral blood. The receptor chain draws on TRBV13 and TRBJ1-1, and TRBD1 aligns with 8 junction nucleotides. This receptor has the CDR3 CASSPGTGSFNTEAFF. The DNA sequence reads TGTGCCAGCAGCCCGGGGACAGGAAGCTTTAACACTGAAGCTTTCTTT.